The T cell receptor beta chain described here comes from a study of vaccination and CD4 T cells after COVID-19. Treatment of the sample: roughly ten-day PBMC culture with coronavirus spike peptide pools or control peptides (ViraFEST assay). The unexposed donor's CD4+ T cells were collected before the COVID-19 pandemic (2011-2018). Scientists separated out CD4+ T cells through negative selection following 10 days in culture. As to this clonotype: Its antigen is undetermined.

The CDR3 has 12 residues. Trimming left V 8 bases short and J 7 bases short, with 12 bases between. Germline CDR1 LNHDA, CDR2 SQIVND (reference sequence). With the Oncomine TCR Beta short-read assay, DNA from cultured CD4+ T cells was sequenced. TCRdb called the PCR reads again in MiXCR, with one record for every CDR3 protein. This table has roughly 9,200 distinct CDR3 sequences, more than 30% appearing once. The chain carries TRBV19 and TRBJ1-5; no reliable D call. The specimen sequenced was CD4+ T cells from blood, cultured in vitro. The source is a human donor in good health. The CDR3 region has the DNA TGTGCCAGTTATTCGCCGGGGCAGCCCCAGCATTTT. Protein: CASYSPGQPQHF.